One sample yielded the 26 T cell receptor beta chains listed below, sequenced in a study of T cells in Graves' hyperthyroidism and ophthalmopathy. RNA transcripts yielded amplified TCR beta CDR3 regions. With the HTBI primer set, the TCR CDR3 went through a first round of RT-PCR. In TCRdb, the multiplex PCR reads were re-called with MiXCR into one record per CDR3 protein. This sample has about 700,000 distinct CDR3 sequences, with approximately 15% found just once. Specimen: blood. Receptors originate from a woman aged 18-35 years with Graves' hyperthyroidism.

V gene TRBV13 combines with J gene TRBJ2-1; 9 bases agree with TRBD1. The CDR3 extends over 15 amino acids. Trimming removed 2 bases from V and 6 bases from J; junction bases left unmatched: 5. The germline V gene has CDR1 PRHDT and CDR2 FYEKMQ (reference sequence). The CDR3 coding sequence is TGTGCCAGCAGCTTATACCGACAGGGGGGCAATGAGCAGTTCTTC. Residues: CASSLYRQGGNEQFF.

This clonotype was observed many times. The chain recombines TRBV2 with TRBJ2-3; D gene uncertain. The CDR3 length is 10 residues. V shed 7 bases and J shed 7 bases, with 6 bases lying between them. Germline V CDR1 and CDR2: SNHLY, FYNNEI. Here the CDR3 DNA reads TGTGCCAGCATGTTAAATACGCAGTATTTT. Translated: CASMLNTQYF.

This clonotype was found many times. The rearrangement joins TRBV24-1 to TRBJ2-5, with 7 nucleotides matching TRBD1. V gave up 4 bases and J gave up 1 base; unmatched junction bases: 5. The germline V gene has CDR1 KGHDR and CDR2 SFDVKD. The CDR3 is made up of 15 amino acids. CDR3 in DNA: TGTGCCACCAGTGACTCCGGGACAGCCCAAGAGACCCAGTACTTC. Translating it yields CATSDSGTAQETQYF.

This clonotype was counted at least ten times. CDR3 sequence: CASSPRQGWNTEAFF. The CDR3 nucleotides read TGTGCCAGCAGTCCGCGACAGGGGTGGAACACTGAAGCTTTCTTT. The gene calls are TRBV27 and TRBJ1-1, with 8 bases fitting TRBD1. The CDR3 covers 15 residues. V gave up 5 bases and J gave up 1 base; unmatched junction bases: 6. The germline CDR1 and CDR2 sequences are MNHEY and SMNVEV (reference sequence).

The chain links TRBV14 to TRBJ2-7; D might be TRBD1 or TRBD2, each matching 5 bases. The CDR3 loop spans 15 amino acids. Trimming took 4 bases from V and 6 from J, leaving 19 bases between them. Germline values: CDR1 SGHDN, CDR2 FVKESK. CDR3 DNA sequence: TGTGCCAGCAGCCCCCTCGGGACCTCATCGGGCGAGCAGTACTTC. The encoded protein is CASSPLGTSSGEQYF.

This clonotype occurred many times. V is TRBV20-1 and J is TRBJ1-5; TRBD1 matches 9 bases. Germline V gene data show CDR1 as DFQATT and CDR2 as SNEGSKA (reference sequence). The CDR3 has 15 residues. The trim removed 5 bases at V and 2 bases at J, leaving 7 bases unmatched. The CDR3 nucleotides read TGCAGTGCTCCGAGGACAGGGGAGGGCAATCAGCCCCAGCATTTT. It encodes CSAPRTGEGNQPQHF.

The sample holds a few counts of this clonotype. The CDR3 DNA sequence: TGTGCCAGCAGTGAGAGTCACCAGCCCCAGCATTTT. Amino acids: CASSESHQPQHF. The rearrangement joins TRBV6-1 to TRBJ1-5; no clear D gene. V was pared by 3 bases and J by 7 bases, with 7 bases between. The CDR3 is 12 residues long. Germline V gene data show CDR1 as MNHNS and CDR2 as SASEGT.

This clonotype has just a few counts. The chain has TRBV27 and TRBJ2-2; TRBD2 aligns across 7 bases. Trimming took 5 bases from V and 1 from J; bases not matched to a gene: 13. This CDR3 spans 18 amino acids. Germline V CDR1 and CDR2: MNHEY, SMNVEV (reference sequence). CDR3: CASSGPTSGTWNTGELFF. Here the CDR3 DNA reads TGTGCCAGCAGTGGCCCCACGAGCGGGACTTGGAACACCGGGGAGCTGTTTTTT.

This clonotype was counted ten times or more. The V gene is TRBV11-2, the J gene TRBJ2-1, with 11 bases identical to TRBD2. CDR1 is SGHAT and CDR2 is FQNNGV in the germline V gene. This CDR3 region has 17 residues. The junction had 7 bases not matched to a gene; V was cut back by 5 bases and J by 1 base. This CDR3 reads CASSGTSGSFSYNEQFF. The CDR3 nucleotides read TGTGCCAGCAGCGGGACTAGCGGATCCTTTTCCTACAATGAGCAGTTCTTC.

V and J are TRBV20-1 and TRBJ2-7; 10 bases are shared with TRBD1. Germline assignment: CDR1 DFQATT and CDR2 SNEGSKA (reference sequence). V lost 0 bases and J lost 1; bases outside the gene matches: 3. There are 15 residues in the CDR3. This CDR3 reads CSARDRDRGSYEQYF. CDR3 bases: TGCAGTGCTAGAGATCGGGACAGGGGATCCTACGAGCAGTACTTC.

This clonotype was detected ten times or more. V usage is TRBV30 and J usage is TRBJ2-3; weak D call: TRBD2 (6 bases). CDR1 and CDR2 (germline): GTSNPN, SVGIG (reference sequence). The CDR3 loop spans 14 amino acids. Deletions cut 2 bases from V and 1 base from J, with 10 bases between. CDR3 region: CAWSWASGTDTQYF. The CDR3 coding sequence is TGTGCCTGGAGTTGGGCTAGCGGCACAGATACGCAGTATTTT.

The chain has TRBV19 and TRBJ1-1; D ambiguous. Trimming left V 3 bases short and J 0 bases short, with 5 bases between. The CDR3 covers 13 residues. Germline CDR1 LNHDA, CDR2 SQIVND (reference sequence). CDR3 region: CASSMAVNTEAFF. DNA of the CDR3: TGTGCCAGTAGTATGGCGGTGAACACTGAAGCTTTCTTT. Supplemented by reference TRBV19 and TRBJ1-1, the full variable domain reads DGGITQSPKYLFRKEGQNVTLSCEQNLNHDAMYWYRQDPGQGLRLIYYSQIVNDFQKGDIAEGYSVSREKKESFPLTVTSAQKNPTAFYLCASSMAVNTEAFFGQGTRLTVV.

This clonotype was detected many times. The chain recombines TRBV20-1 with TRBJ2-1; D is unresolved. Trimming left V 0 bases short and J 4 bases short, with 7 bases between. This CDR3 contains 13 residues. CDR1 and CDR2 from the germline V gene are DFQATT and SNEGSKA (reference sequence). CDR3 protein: CSAREGRYNEQFF. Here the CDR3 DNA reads TGCAGTGCTAGAGAGGGCAGATACAATGAGCAGTTCTTC.

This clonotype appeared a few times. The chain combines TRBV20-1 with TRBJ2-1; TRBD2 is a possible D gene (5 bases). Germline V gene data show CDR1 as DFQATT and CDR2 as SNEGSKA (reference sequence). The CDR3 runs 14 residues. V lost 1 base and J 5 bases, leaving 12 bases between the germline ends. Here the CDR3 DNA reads TGCAGTGCTAGAGTTTTAGAGCGGAACAATGAGCAGTTCTTC. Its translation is CSARVLERNNEQFF.

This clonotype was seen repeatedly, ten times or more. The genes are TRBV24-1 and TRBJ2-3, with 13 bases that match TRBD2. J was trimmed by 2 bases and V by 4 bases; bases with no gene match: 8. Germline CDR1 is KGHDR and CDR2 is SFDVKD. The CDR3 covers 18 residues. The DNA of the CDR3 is TGTGCCACCAGTGACCCCGGGACTAGCGGGACGAACACAGATACGCAGTATTTT. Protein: CATSDPGTSGTNTDTQYF.

The CDR3 sequence is CASSQQSTRAEAGEQFF. The CDR3 DNA follows: TGCGCCAGCAGCCAACAATCCACAAGGGCGGAGGCGGGTGAGCAGTTCTTC. This rearrangement joins TRBV4-1 to TRBJ2-1; D may be TRBD2 (5 bases). Germline CDR1 MGHRA, CDR2 YSYEKL. This CDR3 has 17 residues. V lost 2 bases to trimming and J lost 9 bases, with 23 bases between them.

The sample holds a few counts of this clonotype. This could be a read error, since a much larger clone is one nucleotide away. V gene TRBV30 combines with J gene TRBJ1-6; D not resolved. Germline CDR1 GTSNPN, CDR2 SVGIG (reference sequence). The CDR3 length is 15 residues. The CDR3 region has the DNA TGTGCCTGGAGTGACGGGGTTCCGGGCAATTCACCCTTCCACTTT. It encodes CAWSDGVPGNSPFHF. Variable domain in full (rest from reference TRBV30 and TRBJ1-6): SQTIHQWPATLVQPVGSPLSLECTVEGTSNPNLYWYRQAAGRGLQLLFYSVGIGQISSEVPQNLSASRPQDRQFILSSKKLLLSDSGFYLCAWSDGVPGNSPFHFGNGTRLTVT.

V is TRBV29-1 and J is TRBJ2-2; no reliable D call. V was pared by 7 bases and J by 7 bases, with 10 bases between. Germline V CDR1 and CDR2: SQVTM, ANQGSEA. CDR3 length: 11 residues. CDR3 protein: CSASRVGELFF. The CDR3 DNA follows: TGCAGCGCCAGCCGGGTCGGGGAGCTGTTTTTT.

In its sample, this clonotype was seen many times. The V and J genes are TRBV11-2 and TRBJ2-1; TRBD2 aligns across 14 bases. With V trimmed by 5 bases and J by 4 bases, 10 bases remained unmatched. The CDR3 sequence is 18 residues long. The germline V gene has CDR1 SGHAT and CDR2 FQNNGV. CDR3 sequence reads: CASSPGLAGVRGYNEQFF. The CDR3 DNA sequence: TGTGCCAGCAGCCCGGGACTAGCGGGAGTACGGGGTTACAATGAGCAGTTCTTC.

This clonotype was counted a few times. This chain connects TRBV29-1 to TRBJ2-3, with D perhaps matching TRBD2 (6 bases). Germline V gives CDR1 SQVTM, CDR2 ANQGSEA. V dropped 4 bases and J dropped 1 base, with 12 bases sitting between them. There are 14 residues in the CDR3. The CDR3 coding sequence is TGCAGCGTTGTCGGGAGCTTTGGCACAGATACGCAGTATTTT. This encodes CSVVGSFGTDTQYF.

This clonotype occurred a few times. The DNA for the CDR3 is TGCAGTGCTCTTAATAGCCGTAACACCGGGGAGCTGTTTTTT. Translation: CSALNSRNTGELFF. V gene TRBV20-1 combines with J gene TRBJ2-2; D call uncertain. This CDR3 is 14 amino acids long. From germline, CDR1 is DFQATT and CDR2 SNEGSKA (reference sequence). Trimming stripped 5 bases from V and 2 bases from J, with 12 bases between.

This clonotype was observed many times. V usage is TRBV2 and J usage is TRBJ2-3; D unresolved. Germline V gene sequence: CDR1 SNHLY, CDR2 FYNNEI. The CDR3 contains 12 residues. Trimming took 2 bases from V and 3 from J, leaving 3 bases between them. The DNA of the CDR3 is TGTGCCAGCAGTGAAACTACAGATACGCAGTATTTT. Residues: CASSETTDTQYF.

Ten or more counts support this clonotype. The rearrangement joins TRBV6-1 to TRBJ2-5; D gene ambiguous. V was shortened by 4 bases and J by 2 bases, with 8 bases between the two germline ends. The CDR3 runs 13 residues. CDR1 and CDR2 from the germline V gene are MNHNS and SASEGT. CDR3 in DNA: TGTGCCAGCAGTGTAACGAGTCAAGAGACCCAGTACTTC. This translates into CASSVTSQETQYF.

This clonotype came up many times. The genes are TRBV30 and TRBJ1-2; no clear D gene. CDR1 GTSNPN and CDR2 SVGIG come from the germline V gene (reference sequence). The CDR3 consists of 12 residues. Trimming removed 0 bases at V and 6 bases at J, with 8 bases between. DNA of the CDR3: TGTGCCTGGAGTGTGGATTCGGATGGCTACACCTTC. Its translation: CAWSVDSDGYTF.

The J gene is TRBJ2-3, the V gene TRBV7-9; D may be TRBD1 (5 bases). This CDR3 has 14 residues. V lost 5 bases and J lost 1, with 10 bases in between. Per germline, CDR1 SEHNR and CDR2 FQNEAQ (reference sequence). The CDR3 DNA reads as TGTGCCAGCAGCGCGGTACAGGGCACAGATACGCAGTATTTT. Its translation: CASSAVQGTDTQYF. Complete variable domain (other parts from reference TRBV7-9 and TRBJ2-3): DTGVSQNPRHKITKRGQNVTFRCDPISEHNRLYWYRQTLGQGPEFLTYFQNEAQLEKSRLLSDRFSAERPKGSFSTLEIQRTEQGDSAMYLCASSAVQGTDTQYFGPGTRLTVL.

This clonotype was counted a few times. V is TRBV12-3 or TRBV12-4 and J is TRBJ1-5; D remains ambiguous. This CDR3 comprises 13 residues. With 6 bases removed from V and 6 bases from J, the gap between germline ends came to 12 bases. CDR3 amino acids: CASSPDIGQPQHF. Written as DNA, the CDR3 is TGTGCCAGCAGCCCCGACATCGGTCAGCCCCAGCATTTT.